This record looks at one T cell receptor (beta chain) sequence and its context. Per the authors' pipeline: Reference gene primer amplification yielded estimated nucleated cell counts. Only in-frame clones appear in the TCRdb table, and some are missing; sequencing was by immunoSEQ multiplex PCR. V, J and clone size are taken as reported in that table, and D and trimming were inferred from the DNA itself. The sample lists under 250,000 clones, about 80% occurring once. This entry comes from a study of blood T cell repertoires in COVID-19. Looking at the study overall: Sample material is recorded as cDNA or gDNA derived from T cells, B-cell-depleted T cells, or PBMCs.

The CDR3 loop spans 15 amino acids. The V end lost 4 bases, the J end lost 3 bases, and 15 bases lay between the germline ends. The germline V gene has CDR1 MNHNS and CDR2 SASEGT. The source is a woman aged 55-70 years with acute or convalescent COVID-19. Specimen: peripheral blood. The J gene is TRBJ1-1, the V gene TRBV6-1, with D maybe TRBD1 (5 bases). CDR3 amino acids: CASSVPAGIYTEAFF. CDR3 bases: TGTGCCAGCAGTGTTCCCGCAGGGATTTACACTGAAGCTTTCTTT.